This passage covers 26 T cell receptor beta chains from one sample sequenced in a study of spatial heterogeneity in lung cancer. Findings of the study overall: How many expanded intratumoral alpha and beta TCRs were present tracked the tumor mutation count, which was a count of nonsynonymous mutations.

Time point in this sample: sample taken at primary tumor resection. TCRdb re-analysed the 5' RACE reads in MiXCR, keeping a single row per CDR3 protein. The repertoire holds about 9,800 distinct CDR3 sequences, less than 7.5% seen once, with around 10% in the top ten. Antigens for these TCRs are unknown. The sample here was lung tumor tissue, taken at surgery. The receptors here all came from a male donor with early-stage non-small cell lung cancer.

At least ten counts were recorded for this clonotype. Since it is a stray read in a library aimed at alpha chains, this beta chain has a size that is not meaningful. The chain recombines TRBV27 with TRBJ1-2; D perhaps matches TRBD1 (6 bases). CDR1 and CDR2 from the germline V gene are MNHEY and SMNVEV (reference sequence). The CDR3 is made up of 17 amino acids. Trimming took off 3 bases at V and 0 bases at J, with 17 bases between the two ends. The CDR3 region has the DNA TGTGCCAGCAGTTTGATTGGTCAGGGGTCGGCTAACTATGGCTACACCTTC. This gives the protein CASSLIGQGSANYGYTF.

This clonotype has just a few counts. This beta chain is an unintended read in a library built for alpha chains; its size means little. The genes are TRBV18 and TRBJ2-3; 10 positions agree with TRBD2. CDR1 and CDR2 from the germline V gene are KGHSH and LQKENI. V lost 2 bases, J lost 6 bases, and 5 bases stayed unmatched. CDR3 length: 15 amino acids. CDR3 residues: CASSPMEAGGDTQYF. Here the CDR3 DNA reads TGTGCCAGCTCACCAATGGAAGCGGGAGGGGATACGCAGTATTTT.

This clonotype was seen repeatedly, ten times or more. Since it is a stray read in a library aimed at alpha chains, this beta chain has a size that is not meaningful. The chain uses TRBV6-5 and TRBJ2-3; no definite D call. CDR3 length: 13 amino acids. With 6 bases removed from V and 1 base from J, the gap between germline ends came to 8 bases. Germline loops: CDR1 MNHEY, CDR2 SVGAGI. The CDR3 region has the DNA TGTGCCAGCAGAAGACTCGGCACAGATACGCAGTATTTT. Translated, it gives CASRRLGTDTQYF.

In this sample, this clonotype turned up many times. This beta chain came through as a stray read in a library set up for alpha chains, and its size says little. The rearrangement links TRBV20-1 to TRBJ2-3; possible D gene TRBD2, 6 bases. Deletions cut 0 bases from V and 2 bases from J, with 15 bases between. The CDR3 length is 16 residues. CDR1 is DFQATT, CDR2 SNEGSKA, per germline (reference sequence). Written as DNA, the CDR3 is TGCAGTGCTAGAGATCGGGCGGGATGGAACACAGATACGCAGTATTTT. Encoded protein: CSARDRAGWNTDTQYF.

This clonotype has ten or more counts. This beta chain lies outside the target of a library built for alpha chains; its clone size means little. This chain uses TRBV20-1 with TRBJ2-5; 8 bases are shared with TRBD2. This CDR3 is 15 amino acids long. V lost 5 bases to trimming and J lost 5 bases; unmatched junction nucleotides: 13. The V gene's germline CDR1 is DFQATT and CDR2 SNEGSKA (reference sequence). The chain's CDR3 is CSAPRRAGDLETQYF. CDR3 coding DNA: TGCAGTGCTCCGCGAAGAGCGGGGGACTTGGAGACCCAGTACTTC.

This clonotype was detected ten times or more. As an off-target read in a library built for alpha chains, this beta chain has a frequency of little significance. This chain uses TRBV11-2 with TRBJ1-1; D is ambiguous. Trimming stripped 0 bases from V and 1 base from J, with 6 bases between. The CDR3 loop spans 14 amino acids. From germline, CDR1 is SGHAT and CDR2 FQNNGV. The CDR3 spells CASSLDGTNTEAFF. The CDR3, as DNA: TGTGCCAGCAGCTTAGACGGTACGAACACTGAAGCTTTCTTT.

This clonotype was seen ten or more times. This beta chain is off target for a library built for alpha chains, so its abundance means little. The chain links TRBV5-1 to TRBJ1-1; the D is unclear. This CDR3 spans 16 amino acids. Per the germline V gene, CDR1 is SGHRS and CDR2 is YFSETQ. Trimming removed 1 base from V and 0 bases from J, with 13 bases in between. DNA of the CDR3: TGCGCCAGCAGCTTGCCTCAGGAGACGTTGAACACTGAAGCTTTCTTT. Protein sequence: CASSLPQETLNTEAFF.

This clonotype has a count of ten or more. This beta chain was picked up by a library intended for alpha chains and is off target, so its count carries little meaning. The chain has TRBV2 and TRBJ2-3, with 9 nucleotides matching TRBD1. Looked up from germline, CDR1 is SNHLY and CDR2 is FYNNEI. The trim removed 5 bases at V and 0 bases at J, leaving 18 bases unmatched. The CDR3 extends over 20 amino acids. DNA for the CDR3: TGTGCCAGCAGTCAACTGGGAGGGACAGGGAGACCGACTAGCACAGATACGCAGTATTTT. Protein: CASSQLGGTGRPTSTDTQYF.

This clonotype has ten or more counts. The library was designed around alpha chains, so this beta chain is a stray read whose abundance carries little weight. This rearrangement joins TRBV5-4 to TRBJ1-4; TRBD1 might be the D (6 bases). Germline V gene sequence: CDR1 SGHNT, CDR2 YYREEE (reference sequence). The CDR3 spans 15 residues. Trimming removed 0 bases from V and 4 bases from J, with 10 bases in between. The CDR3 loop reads CASSLGGQVNEKLFF. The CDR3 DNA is TGTGCCAGCAGCTTGGGGGGGCAGGTTAATGAAAAACTGTTTTTT. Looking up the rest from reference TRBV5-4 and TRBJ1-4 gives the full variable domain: ETGVTQSPTHLIKTRGQQVTLRCSSQSGHNTVSWYQQALGQGPQFIFQYYREEENGRGNFPPRFSGLQFPNYSSELNVNALELDDSALYLCASSLGGQVNEKLFFGSGTQLSVL.

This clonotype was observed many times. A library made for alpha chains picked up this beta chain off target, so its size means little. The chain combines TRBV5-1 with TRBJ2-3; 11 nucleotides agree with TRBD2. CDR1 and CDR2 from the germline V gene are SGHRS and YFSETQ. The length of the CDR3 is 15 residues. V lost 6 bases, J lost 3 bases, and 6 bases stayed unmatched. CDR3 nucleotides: TGCGCCAGCAACCTACTAGCGGGAGATACAGATACGCAGTATTTT. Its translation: CASNLLAGDTDTQYF.

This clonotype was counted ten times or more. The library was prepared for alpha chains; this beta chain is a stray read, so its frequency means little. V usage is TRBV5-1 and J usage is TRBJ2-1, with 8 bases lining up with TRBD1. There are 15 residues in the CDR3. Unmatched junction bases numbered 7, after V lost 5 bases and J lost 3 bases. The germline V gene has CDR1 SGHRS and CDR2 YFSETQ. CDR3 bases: TGCGCCAGCAGTCGTGGACAGGGAGTCTACAATGAGCAGTTCTTC. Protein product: CASSRGQGVYNEQFF.

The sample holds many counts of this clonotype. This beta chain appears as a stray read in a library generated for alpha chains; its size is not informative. CDR3 amino acids: CASSERLRGREQFF. CDR3 DNA sequence: TGTGCCAGCAGTGAACGCCTGCGGGGGAGGGAGCAGTTCTTC. V and J are TRBV25-1 and TRBJ2-1, with 7 bases that match TRBD2. The CDR3 length is 14 residues. V was pared by 2 bases and J by 10 bases, with 8 bases of the junction left unmatched. Germline values: CDR1 MGHDK, CDR2 SYGVNS.

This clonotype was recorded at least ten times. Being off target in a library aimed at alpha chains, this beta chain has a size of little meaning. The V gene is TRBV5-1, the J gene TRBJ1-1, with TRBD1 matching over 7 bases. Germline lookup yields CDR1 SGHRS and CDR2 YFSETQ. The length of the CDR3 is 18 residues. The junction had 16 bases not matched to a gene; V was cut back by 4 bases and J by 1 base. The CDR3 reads CASSQTITPGQQNTEAFF. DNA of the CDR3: TGCGCCAGCAGCCAAACAATCACACCGGGACAGCAGAACACTGAAGCTTTCTTT.

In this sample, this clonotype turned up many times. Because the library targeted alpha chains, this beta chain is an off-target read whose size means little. CDR3 residues: CSATTGTGGSWADTQYF. In DNA, the CDR3 is TGCAGTGCCACCACCGGGACAGGGGGCAGTTGGGCAGATACGCAGTATTTT. The rearrangement uses TRBV20-1 and TRBJ2-3; 12 positions match TRBD1. This CDR3 region has 17 residues. Germline CDR1 is DFQATT and CDR2 is SNEGSKA (reference sequence). After removal of 6 bases from V and 4 bases from J, the junction contained 14 bases not matched to a gene.

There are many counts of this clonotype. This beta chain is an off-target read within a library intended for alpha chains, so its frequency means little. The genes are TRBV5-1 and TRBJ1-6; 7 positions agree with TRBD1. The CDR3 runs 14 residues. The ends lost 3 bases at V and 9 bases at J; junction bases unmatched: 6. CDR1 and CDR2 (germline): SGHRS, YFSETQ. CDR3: CASSSRQGSSPLHF. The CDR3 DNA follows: TGCGCCAGCAGCTCGAGACAGGGTAGTTCACCCCTCCACTTT.

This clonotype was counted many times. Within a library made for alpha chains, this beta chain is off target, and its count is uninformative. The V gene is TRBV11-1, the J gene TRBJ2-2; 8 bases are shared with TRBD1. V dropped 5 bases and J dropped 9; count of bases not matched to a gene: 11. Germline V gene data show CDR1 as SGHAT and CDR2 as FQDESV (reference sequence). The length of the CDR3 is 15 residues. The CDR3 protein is CASSPGQGGSRELFF. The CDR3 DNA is TGTGCCAGCAGCCCTGGACAGGGTGGGAGCCGGGAGCTGTTTTTT.

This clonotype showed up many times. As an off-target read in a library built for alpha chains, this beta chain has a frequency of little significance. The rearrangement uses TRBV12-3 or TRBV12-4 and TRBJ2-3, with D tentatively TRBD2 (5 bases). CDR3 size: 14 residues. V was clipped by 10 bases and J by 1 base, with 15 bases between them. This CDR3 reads CATRWRIGTDTQYF. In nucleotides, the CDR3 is TGTGCCACACGTTGGAGGATAGGCACAGATACGCAGTATTTT.

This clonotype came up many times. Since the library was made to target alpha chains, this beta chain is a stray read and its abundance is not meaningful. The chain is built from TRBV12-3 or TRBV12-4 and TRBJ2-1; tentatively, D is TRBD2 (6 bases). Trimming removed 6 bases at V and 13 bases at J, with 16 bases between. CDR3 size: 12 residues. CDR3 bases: TGTGCCAGCAGGGAGGGGATGGAACCCCAGTTCTTC. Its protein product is CASREGMEPQFF.

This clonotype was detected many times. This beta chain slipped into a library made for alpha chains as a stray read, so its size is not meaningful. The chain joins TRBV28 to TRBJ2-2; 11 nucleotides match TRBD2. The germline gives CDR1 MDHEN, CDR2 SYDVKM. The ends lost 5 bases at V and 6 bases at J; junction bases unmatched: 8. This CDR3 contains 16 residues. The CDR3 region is CASSHSGRARPGELFF. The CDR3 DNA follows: TGTGCCAGCAGTCATAGCGGGAGGGCTAGACCCGGGGAGCTGTTTTTT.

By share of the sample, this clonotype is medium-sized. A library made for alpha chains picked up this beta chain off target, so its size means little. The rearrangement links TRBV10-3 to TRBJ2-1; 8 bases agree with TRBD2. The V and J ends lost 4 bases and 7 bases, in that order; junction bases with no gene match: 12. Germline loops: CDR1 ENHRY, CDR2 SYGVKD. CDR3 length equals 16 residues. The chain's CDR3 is CAISGRTSSLGNEQFF. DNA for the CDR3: TGTGCCATCAGTGGCCGGACTAGCTCATTAGGGAATGAGCAGTTCTTC.

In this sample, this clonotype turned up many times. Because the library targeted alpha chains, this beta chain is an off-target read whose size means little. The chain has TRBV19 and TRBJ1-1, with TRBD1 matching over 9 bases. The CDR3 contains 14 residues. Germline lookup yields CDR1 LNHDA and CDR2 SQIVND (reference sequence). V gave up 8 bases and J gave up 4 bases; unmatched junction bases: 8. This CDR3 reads CASLPGQGITEAFF. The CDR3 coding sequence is TGTGCCAGTCTTCCGGGACAGGGAATCACTGAAGCTTTCTTT.

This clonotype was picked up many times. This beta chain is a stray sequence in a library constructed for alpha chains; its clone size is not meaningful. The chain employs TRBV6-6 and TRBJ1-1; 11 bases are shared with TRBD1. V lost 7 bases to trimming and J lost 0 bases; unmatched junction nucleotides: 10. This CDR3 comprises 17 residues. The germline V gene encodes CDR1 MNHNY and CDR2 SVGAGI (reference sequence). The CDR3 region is CASTLGQGVFVNTEAFF. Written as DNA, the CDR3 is TGTGCCAGCACCCTGGGACAGGGGGTATTTGTGAACACTGAAGCTTTCTTT.

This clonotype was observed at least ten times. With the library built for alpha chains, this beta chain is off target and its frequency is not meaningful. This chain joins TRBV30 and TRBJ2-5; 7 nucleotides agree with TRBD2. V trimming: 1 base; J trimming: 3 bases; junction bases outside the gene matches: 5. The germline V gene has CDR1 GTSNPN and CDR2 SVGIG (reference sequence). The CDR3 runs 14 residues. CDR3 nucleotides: TGTGCCTGGAGTGGCGGGGGAAAGAAAGAGACCCAGTACTTC. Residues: CAWSGGGKKETQYF.

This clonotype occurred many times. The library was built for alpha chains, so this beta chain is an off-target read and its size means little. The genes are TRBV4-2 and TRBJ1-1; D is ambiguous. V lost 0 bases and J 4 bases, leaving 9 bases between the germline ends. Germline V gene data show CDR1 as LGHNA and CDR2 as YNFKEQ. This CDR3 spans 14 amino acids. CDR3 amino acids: CASSQEVGSTEAFF. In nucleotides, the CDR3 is TGTGCCAGCAGCCAAGAAGTAGGGAGCACTGAAGCTTTCTTT.

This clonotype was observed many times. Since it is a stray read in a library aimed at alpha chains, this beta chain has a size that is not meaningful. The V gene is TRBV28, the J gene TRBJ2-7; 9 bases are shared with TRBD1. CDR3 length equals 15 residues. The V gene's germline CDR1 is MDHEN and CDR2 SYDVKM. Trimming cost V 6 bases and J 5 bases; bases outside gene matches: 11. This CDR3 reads CASSTGGDGVHEQYF. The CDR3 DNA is TGTGCCAGCAGCACAGGGGGCGATGGTGTCCACGAGCAGTACTTC.

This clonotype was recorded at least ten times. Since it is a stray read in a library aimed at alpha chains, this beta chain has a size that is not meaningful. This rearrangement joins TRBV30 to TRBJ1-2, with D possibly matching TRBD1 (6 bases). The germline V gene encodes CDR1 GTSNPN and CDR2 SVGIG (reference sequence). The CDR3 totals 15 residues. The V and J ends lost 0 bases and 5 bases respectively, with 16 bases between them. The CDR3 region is CAWSVLRGLRYGYTF. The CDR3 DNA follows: TGTGCCTGGAGTGTGCTCAGGGGATTAAGATATGGCTACACCTTC.